The T cell receptor (beta chain) described here comes from a study of blood T cell repertoires in COVID-19. TCRdb keeps only in-frame clones here, not all; method: immunoSEQ multiplex PCR. The table records under 250,000 clones, 84% of them present only once. Germline loops: CDR1 SGHAT, CDR2 FQNNGV. V dropped 5 bases and J dropped 1 base, with 18 bases sitting between them. The CDR3 contains 16 residues. This sequence originates from a man in his fifties with acute or convalescent COVID-19. The gene calls are TRBV11-2 and TRBJ2-7, with D unclear. Input material: peripheral blood. CDR3 in amino acids: CASSPPYGESSYEQYF. The CDR3 coding sequence is TGTGCCAGCAGCCCCCCTTACGGTGAGAGTTCCTACGAGCAGTACTTC. The full variable domain, rest sourced from reference TRBV11-2 and TRBJ2-7, is EAGVAQSPRYKIIEKRQSVAFWCNPISGHATLYWYQQILGQGPKLLIQFQNNGVVDDSQLPKDRFSAERLKGVDSTLKIQPAKLEDSAVYLCASSPPYGESSYEQYFGPGTRLTVT.